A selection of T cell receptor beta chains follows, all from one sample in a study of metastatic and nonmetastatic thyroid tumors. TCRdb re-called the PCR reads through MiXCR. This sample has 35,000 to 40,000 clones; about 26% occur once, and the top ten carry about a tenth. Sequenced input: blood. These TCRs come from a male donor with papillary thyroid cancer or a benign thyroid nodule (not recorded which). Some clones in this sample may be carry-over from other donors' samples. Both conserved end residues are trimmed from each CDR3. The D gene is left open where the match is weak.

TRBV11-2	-	ASSLEVPETQY
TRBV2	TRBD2	ASSEELADSYEQY
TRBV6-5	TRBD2	ASSYIEKAGTRDTQY
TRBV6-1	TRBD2	ASSLGLAGGTDTQY
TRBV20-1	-	SALSQAYEQY
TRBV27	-	ASSFGALGSPLH
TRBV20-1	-	SARDGGGQPQH
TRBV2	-	ARTENTEAF
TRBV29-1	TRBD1	SCQTGEGTEAF
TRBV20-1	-	SASLVNQPQH
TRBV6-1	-	ASRTWGRYTEAF
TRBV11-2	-	ASQDLSTDTQY
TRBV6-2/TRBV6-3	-	ASRPSIENSPLH
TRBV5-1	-	ASSLVAPYSTDTQY
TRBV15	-	ATSTGTSGNIQY
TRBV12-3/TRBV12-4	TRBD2	ASSDRTSEDEQY
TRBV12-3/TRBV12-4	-	ASSLNSEGAF
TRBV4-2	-	ASGRARAGARGRGTGELF
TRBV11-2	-	ASSLAGFSYERY
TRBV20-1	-	SARDRASAYEQY
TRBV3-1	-	ASSQAGTMYEQY
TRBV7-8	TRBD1	ASSFPDRGRNYT
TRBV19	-	ASSITDTAYEQY
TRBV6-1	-	ASSEGAGRIYEQY
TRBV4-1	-	ASSRTGLYDQPQH
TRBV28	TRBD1	ASSRDRGGNTEAF
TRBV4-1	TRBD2	ASSLYFAGTSGATRETQY
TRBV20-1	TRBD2	SARSQEREVYEQY
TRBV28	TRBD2	ASSSTSGRSYEQY
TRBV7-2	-	ASSVRGGDGYT
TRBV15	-	ATSRDSETVGYT
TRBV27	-	ASSFFLSGEQY
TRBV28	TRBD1	ASSFGTANQPQH
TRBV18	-	ASSPPMPGLYGYT
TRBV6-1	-	ASNPRGVFPEAF
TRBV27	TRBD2	ASSLLAEYEQY
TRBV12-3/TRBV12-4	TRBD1	ASSIRDRLYMNTEAF
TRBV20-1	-	SACRDTYEQY
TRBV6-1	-	ASRLRVALTYNEQF
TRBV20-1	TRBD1	SAGGQGVGEQY
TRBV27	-	ASSPPRGIQY
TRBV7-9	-	ASSPREGDYGYT
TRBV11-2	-	ASSPRSSYNSPLH
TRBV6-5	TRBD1	ASSFRQGTARNTEAF
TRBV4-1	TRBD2	ASSQGGLLTGELF
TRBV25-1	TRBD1	ASSEGTANEKLF
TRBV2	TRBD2	ASNMGLAGENEQF
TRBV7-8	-	ASHRVNTEAF
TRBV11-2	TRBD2	ASSSLVRREGGELF
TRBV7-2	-	ASSSQRGWGSHEGANVLT
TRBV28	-	ASTQDSLPDYGYT
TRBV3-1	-	ASSQGTANKPQH
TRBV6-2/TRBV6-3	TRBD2	ASSYKGGRSYEQY
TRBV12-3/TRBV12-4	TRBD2	ASSRLAGGRDTQY
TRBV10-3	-	AISDTVGLLNQPQH
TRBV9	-	ASSVGGGGDNYGYT